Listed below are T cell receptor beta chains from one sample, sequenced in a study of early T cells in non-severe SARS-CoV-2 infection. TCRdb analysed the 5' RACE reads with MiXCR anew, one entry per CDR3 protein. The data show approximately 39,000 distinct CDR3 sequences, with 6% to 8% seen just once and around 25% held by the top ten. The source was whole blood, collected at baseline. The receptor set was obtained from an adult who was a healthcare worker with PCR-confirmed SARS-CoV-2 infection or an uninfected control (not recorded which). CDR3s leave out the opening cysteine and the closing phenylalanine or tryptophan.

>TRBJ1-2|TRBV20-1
SATGQRYGYT
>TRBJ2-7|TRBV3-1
ASSQEIASWEQY
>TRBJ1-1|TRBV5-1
ASSFGFKRMNTEAF
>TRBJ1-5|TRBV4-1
ASSQTGQNSNQPQH
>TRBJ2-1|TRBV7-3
ASSQLAGDNEQF
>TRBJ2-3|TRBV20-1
SARRALSGEIVTGTDTQY
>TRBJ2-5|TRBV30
AWSSGRVQETQY
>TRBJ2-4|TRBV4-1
ASSQESGVKNIQY
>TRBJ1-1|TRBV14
ASSQELWNTEAF
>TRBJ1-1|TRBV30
AWSGTAGGAF
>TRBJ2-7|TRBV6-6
ASSPPPSQVPSQTYEQY
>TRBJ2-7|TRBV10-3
AISNSGGRDEQY
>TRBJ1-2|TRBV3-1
ASSQVTGEGYT
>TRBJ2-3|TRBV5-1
ASSLQTGGADTQY
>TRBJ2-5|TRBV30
AWSAGAETQY
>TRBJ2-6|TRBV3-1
ASSHGTGDGANVLT
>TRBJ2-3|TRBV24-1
ATMTSGTDTQY
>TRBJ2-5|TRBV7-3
ASSLDRGTETQY
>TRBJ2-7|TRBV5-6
ASSSTGALSYEQY
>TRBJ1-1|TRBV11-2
ASSSGQGTEAF
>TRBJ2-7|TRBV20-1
SARDQGPREQY
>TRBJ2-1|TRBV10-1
ASSESPRLGYNEQF
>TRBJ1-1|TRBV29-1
SVATSSTEAF
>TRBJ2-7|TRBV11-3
ASCPGQGREQY
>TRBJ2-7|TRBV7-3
ASSPTGGRYEQY
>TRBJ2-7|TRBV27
ASSSVHSYEQY
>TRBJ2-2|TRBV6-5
ASSWGGTGELF
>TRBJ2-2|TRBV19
ASSSGRGTYRANTGELF
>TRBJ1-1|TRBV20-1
SAQSGYTEAF
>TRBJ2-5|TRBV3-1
ASSQRRIGV
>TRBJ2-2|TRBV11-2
ASSFRVGDFTGELF
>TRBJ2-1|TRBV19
ASSRDRGSRDEQF
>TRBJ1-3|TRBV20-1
SARDSAFQGASGNTIY
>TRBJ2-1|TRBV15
ATSRESGTAYNEQF
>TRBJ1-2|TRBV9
ASTGPDLYGYT